Given below is one T cell receptor beta chain in context. Antigen: not known. One junction end disagrees with the germline gene, perhaps due to a read error. These data are taken from a study of CD8+CD57+ T cells in acquired aplastic anemia. Turning to the study itself: Yields of DNA that came from sorted CD4+ and CD8+ cells averaged approximately 3.5 ug. Regarding the study as a whole: Overlapping CD8+ CDR3 repertoires of patients and controls contained some 27 shared sequences. Any difference that existed in CD8+ Simpson's diversity between patients and controls was not significant.

Germline loops: CDR1 MNHEY, CDR2 SMNVEV (reference sequence). This CDR3 is built from 12 residues. Sequencing was done on patients that had shown CD8+CD57+ cell expansion by flow cytometry. Each patient carried a diagnosis of severe acquired aplastic anemia. Genomic DNA constituted the template upon which TCR beta VDJ and CDR3 profiling was performed. Each CDR3 protein gets one entry after TCRdb re-called the reads with MiXCR. The data contain roughly 150,000 distinct CDR3 sequences, around 50% of them singletons. This clonotype originated in a human donor with aplastic anemia. The V call is TRBV27, the J call TRBJ2-7, with D unresolved. Material: sorted CD4+, CD8+, or CD8+CD57+ T cells (not recorded which) from PBMCs. The chain's CDR3 is CASRSTSLTDFF. The CDR3 DNA reads TGTGCCAGCCGTAGCACAAGCCTTACGGATTTCTTC.